The next 11 T cell receptor beta chains were all read from a single sample in a study of T cell responses to AZD1222 COVID-19 vaccine. Assay: immunoSEQ multiplex PCR; the TCRdb copy retains only in-frame clones and omits some. The sample lists about 120,000 clones; 80% to 90% were seen once. The source material was peripheral blood, sampled on day 0 of MenACWY control vaccination. These receptors were collected from an adult in good health.

This clone was seen a few times. This chain uses TRBV9 with TRBJ2-3, with 8 bases matching TRBD2. After removal of 4 bases from V and 6 bases from J, the junction contained 7 bases not matched to a gene. This CDR3 is 14 amino acids long. Per the germline V gene, CDR1 is SGDLS and CDR2 is YYNGEE. The CDR3 spells CASSPMGGGDTQYF. The CDR3 region has the DNA TGTGCCAGCAGCCCGATGGGCGGGGGGGATACGCAGTATTTT.

V is TRBV18 and J is TRBJ1-1; D may be TRBD1 (6 bases). The CDR3 length is 15 residues. CDR1 and CDR2 from the germline V gene are KGHSH and LQKENI. V shed 6 bases and J shed 1 base, with 15 bases lying between them. CDR3 in DNA: TGTGCCAGCTCCCCGACCCCGGGACAGAACACTGAAGCTTTCTTT. Protein product: CASSPTPGQNTEAFF.

CDR3 amino acids: CASSSRGVSSGANVLTF. The CDR3 coding sequence is TGTGCCAGCAGCTCTCGGGGAGTTAGCTCTGGGGCCAACGTCCTGACTTTC. The rearrangement uses TRBV7-2 and TRBJ2-6; TRBD2 might be the D (5 bases). Germline loops: CDR1 SGHTA, CDR2 FQGNSA. The CDR3 contains 17 residues. V was trimmed by 4 bases and J by 0 bases, leaving 13 bases between them. The full variable domain, rest sourced from reference TRBV7-2 and TRBJ2-6, is GAGVSQSPSNKVTEKGKDVELRCDPISGHTALYWYRQSLGQGLEFLIYFQGNSAPDKSGLPSDRFSAERTGGSVSTLTIQRTQQEDSAVYLCASSSRGVSSGANVLTFGAGSRLTVL.

The chain joins TRBV9 to TRBJ2-3; 9 nucleotides match TRBD1. Germline V gene lookup returns CDR1 SGDLS and CDR2 YYNGEE. V lost 2 bases, J lost 3 bases, and 1 base stayed unmatched. The CDR3 runs to 14 residues. The CDR3 DNA reads as TGTGCCAGCAGCGTGGGACAGGGAACAGATACGCAGTATTTT. Its protein product is CASSVGQGTDTQYF.

The chain recombines TRBV6-5 with TRBJ2-1; 8 bases agree with TRBD1. V lost 2 bases, J lost 6 bases, and 6 bases stayed unmatched. The CDR3 has 15 residues. From germline, CDR1 is MNHEY and CDR2 SVGAGI. The CDR3 nucleotides are TGTGCCAGCAGTTACCGGCAGGGGGCTCTCAATGAGCAGTTCTTC. Translating it yields CASSYRQGALNEQFF.

V usage is TRBV6-5 and J usage is TRBJ1-2, with 8 positions matching TRBD1. CDR1 is MNHEY and CDR2 is SVGAGI in the germline V gene. With V trimmed by 7 bases and J by 8 bases, 15 bases remained unmatched. There are 15 residues in the CDR3. The CDR3 sequence is CASKWTGRRAEGYTF. The CDR3, as DNA: TGTGCCAGCAAGTGGACAGGGCGAAGAGCGGAGGGCTACACCTTC.

The V call is TRBV5-1, the J call TRBJ2-3; unclear D gene. V lost 0 bases, J lost 0 bases, and 11 bases lay in between. Germline V gene data show CDR1 as SGHRS and CDR2 as YFSETQ. This CDR3 has 16 amino acids. Written as DNA, the CDR3 is TGCGCCAGCAGCTTGGACTCCTCCCCTAGCACAGATACGCAGTATTTT. The encoded protein is CASSLDSSPSTDTQYF.

This chain joins TRBV7-2 and TRBJ1-5; no definite D call. Germline CDR1 is SGHTA and CDR2 is FQGNSA. The CDR3 extends over 16 amino acids. The germline V and J ends were trimmed by 0 bases and 7 bases, with 16 bases remaining between them. The CDR3 here is CASSLAGPLASQPQHF. CDR3 coding DNA: TGTGCCAGCAGCTTAGCGGGCCCCCTCGCCAGCCAGCCCCAGCATTTT.

This sequence joins TRBV4-3 and TRBJ1-4; 10 bases fit TRBD1. The CDR3 length is 17 residues. J was trimmed by 7 bases and V by 0 bases; bases with no gene match: 8. CDR1 is LGHNA, CDR2 YSLEER, per germline. CDR3 bases: TGCGCCAGCAGCCAAGATCTTATGGGACAGGGGATTGAAAAACTGTTTTTT. Translated: CASSQDLMGQGIEKLFF.

This clone has at least ten counts. The chain has TRBV4-2 and TRBJ2-5, with D maybe TRBD2 (6 bases). This CDR3 is built from 14 residues. The V end lost 1 base, the J end lost 2 bases, and 8 bases lay between the germline ends. CDR1 is LGHNA and CDR2 is YNFKEQ in the germline V gene. CDR3: CASSQGGLQETQYF. The DNA of the CDR3 is TGTGCCAGCAGCCAAGGGGGACTGCAAGAGACCCAGTACTTC.

The chain joins TRBV3-1 (or the pseudogene TRBV3-2) to TRBJ1-1, with a possible D match to TRBD1 (5 bases). From germline, CDR1 is LGHDT and CDR2 YNNKEL (reference sequence). This CDR3 has 15 amino acids. Between the trimmed V and J ends, which lost 0 bases and 4 bases, there was a span of 12 bases. The CDR3 region is CASSQEVGQGTEAFF. The DNA for the CDR3 is TGTGCCAGCAGCCAAGAGGTAGGGCAGGGCACTGAAGCTTTCTTT.